The rows below give T cell receptor beta chains drawn from one sample of a study of glioma-infiltrating T cells. TCRdb used MiXCR to reprocess the multiplex PCR reads, holding one entry per CDR3 protein. The sample has over 140,000 distinct CDR3 sequences, roughly 43% seen once. The sample comprised glioma tissue, nonneoplastic brain tissue, or PBMCs (not recorded which). The receptors come from a human donor with low-grade glioma or glioblastoma, undergoing nonglioma brain surgery, or in good health (not recorded which). Both conserved end residues are part of each CDR3. The D gene is left open where the match is weak. Not every row has a clone size; where given, it reads once, few, many or a size class.

cdr3_aa: CASRLVSSGRAAYEQYF; cdr3_nt: TGTGCCAGCAGATTAGTATCTAGCGGGCGGGCCGCCTACGAGCAGTACTTC; d_call: TRBD2; clone_size: -; j_call: TRBJ2-7; v_call: TRBV7-9
cdr3_aa: CASSEVRVTDTQYF; cdr3_nt: TGTGCCAGCAGTGAAGTCAGGGTTACAGATACGCAGTATTTT; d_call: -; clone_size: -; j_call: TRBJ2-3; v_call: TRBV2
cdr3_aa: CASSKGTGLFNQPQHF; cdr3_nt: TGTGCCAGCAGTAAAGGAACAGGGCTTTTCAATCAGCCCCAGCATTTT; d_call: -; clone_size: -; j_call: TRBJ1-5; v_call: TRBV6-2/TRBV6-3
cdr3_aa: CSVEGAASSYNEQFF; cdr3_nt: TGCAGCGTTGAAGGTGCGGCGAGCTCCTACAATGAGCAGTTCTTC; d_call: -; clone_size: few; j_call: TRBJ2-1; v_call: TRBV29-1
cdr3_aa: CASSPRLGVATDTQYF; cdr3_nt: TGTGCCAGCAGTCCTAGGTTGGGGGTTGCCACAGATACGCAGTATTTT; d_call: -; clone_size: -; j_call: TRBJ2-3; v_call: TRBV7-2
cdr3_aa: CASSQKTNTEAFF; cdr3_nt: TGTGCCAGCAGCCAAAAAACTAACACTGAAGCTTTCTTT; d_call: -; clone_size: -; j_call: TRBJ1-1; v_call: TRBV3-1
cdr3_aa: CASTPSDREYNEQFF; cdr3_nt: TGCGCCAGCACCCCTTCTGACAGGGAGTACAATGAGCAGTTCTTC; d_call: TRBD1; clone_size: -; j_call: TRBJ2-1; v_call: TRBV10-2
cdr3_aa: CASATGGGEAFF; cdr3_nt: TGTGCCAGCGCAACAGGAGGGGGTGAAGCTTTCTTT; d_call: -; clone_size: -; j_call: TRBJ1-1; v_call: TRBV7-3
cdr3_aa: CSVQQRALEKLFF; cdr3_nt: TGCAGCGTTCAACAGCGGGCGTTGGAAAAACTGTTTTTT; d_call: -; clone_size: once; j_call: TRBJ1-4; v_call: TRBV29-1
cdr3_aa: CASKAGQDQDTQYF; cdr3_nt: TGCGCCAGCAAGGCAGGTCAGGACCAGGATACGCAGTATTTT; d_call: -; clone_size: few; j_call: TRBJ2-3; v_call: TRBV5-1
cdr3_aa: CASRPGLAGLEQFF; cdr3_nt: TGTGCCAGCAGACCGGGACTAGCGGGACTTGAGCAGTTCTTC; d_call: TRBD2; clone_size: once; j_call: TRBJ2-1; v_call: TRBV6-5
cdr3_aa: CASSLRGKLSYNSPLHF; cdr3_nt: TGTGCCAGCAGCTTACGAGGGAAGTTATCCTATAATTCACCCCTCCACTTT; d_call: -; clone_size: -; j_call: TRBJ1-6; v_call: TRBV7-2
cdr3_aa: CARSLIAGGPNEQFF; cdr3_nt: TGTGCCCGCAGCCTGATAGCGGGGGGGCCCAATGAGCAGTTCTTC; d_call: TRBD2; clone_size: -; j_call: TRBJ2-1; v_call: TRBV7-2
cdr3_aa: CAISFGPNEAYEQYF; cdr3_nt: TGTGCCATCAGTTTTGGTCCTAACGAAGCCTACGAGCAGTACTTC; d_call: -; clone_size: -; j_call: TRBJ2-7; v_call: TRBV10-3
cdr3_aa: CASRGGGETQYF; cdr3_nt: TGTGCCAGCCGTGGAGGAGGAGAGACCCAGTACTTC; d_call: -; clone_size: -; j_call: TRBJ2-5; v_call: TRBV27
cdr3_aa: CASSSVGEGSAYEQYF; cdr3_nt: TGTGCCAGCAGTTCGGTCGGTGAGGGGAGCGCCTACGAGCAGTACTTC; d_call: -; clone_size: few; j_call: TRBJ2-7; v_call: TRBV28
cdr3_aa: CASSSPGQGTNEQYF; cdr3_nt: TGTGCCAGCAGCTCACCGGGACAGGGGACCAACGAGCAGTACTTC; d_call: TRBD1; clone_size: few; j_call: TRBJ2-7; v_call: TRBV6-1
cdr3_aa: CASSYYADGVQQFF; cdr3_nt: TGTGCCAGCAGTTATTACGCTGACGGGGTCCAGCAGTTCTTC; d_call: -; clone_size: few; j_call: TRBJ2-1; v_call: TRBV6-1
cdr3_aa: CATSRVADTQYF; cdr3_nt: TGTGCCACCAGCAGAGTCGCAGATACGCAGTATTTT; d_call: -; clone_size: -; j_call: TRBJ2-3; v_call: TRBV15
cdr3_aa: CASSFSLETQYF; cdr3_nt: TGTGCCAGCAGCTTTTCCTTAGAGACCCAGTACTTC; d_call: -; clone_size: many; j_call: TRBJ2-5; v_call: TRBV7-2
cdr3_aa: CASSVGALGAQYF; cdr3_nt: TGTGCCAGCAGTGTTGGGGCCCTTGGGGCCCAGTACTTC; d_call: -; clone_size: -; j_call: TRBJ2-5; v_call: TRBV6-2/TRBV6-3
cdr3_aa: CASSSGTANEKLFF; cdr3_nt: TGTGCCAGCAGTAGCGGGACAGCGAATGAAAAACTGTTTTTT; d_call: TRBD1; clone_size: -; j_call: TRBJ1-4; v_call: TRBV2
cdr3_aa: CAISESLGQGVEPTYTGELFF; cdr3_nt: TGTGCCATCAGTGAGTCGCTGGGGCAGGGGGTCGAGCCAACCTACACCGGGGAGCTGTTTTTT; d_call: TRBD1; clone_size: -; j_call: TRBJ2-2; v_call: TRBV10-3
cdr3_aa: CASSQVIWLGDSYNSPLHF; cdr3_nt: TGCGCCAGCAGCCAAGTTATTTGGTTGGGGGACTCCTATAATTCACCCCTCCACTTT; d_call: -; clone_size: -; j_call: TRBJ1-6; v_call: TRBV4-3
cdr3_aa: CASSARETGGYTF; cdr3_nt: TGTGCCAGCAGTGCCCGGGAAACGGGAGGCTACACCTTC; d_call: -; clone_size: -; j_call: TRBJ1-2; v_call: TRBV6-6
cdr3_aa: CASSGTGLYEQYF; cdr3_nt: TGTGCCAGTTCCGGGACAGGGCTTTACGAGCAGTACTTC; d_call: TRBD1; clone_size: -; j_call: TRBJ2-7; v_call: TRBV18
cdr3_aa: CASSFSGQSSSYEQYF; cdr3_nt: TGTGCCAGCAGCTTTTCCGGACAGAGCAGCTCCTACGAGCAGTACTTC; d_call: -; clone_size: -; j_call: TRBJ2-7; v_call: TRBV7-9
cdr3_aa: CASSATGLAHTDTQYF; cdr3_nt: TGCGCCAGCAGCGCGACGGGACTAGCCCACACAGATACGCAGTATTTT; d_call: TRBD2; clone_size: few; j_call: TRBJ2-3; v_call: TRBV5-1
cdr3_aa: CASSRSTGANVLTF; cdr3_nt: TGTGCCAGCAGTCGATCAACCGGGGCCAACGTCCTGACTTTC; d_call: -; clone_size: few; j_call: TRBJ2-6; v_call: TRBV27
cdr3_aa: CSVEGPLGRDEETQYF; cdr3_nt: TGCAGCGTTGAAGGCCCTTTAGGGAGGGATGAAGAGACCCAGTACTTC; d_call: TRBD2; clone_size: -; j_call: TRBJ2-5; v_call: TRBV29-1
cdr3_aa: CSVLGGDHYEQYF; cdr3_nt: TGCAGCGTTCTCGGGGGGGATCACTACGAGCAGTACTTC; d_call: TRBD2; clone_size: -; j_call: TRBJ2-7; v_call: TRBV29-1
cdr3_aa: CASSQDPPGYGANVLTF; cdr3_nt: TGCGCCAGCAGCCAAGATCCCCCAGGGTATGGGGCCAACGTCCTGACTTTC; d_call: -; clone_size: -; j_call: TRBJ2-6; v_call: TRBV4-1
cdr3_aa: CSARDSVNEKLFF; cdr3_nt: TGCAGTGCGAGGGACAGCGTTAATGAAAAACTGTTTTTT; d_call: TRBD1; clone_size: -; j_call: TRBJ1-4; v_call: TRBV20-1
cdr3_aa: CASSEEGAYSGANVLTF; cdr3_nt: TGTGCCAGCAGTGAGGAGGGGGCGTACTCTGGGGCCAACGTCCTGACTTTC; d_call: -; clone_size: -; j_call: TRBJ2-6; v_call: TRBV7-7
cdr3_aa: CASSPGEIYEQYF; cdr3_nt: TGTGCCAGCAGCCCCGGGGAGATATACGAGCAGTACTTC; d_call: -; clone_size: -; j_call: TRBJ2-7; v_call: TRBV6-1
cdr3_aa: CASSDSGQQKLHF; cdr3_nt: TGTGCCAGCAGTGACTCGGGACAACAGAAACTCCACTTT; d_call: -; clone_size: -; j_call: TRBJ1-6; v_call: TRBV27